These 27 T cell receptor beta chains share one sample of origin, sequenced in a study of prognosis after radiotherapy for stage I lung cancer. Amplicons of TCR beta CDR3 were generated from genomic DNA by two-round multiplex PCR. Primers specific to each TRBV and TRBJ gene drove first-round PCR. TCRdb reprocessed the multiplex PCR reads with MiXCR, giving one entry per CDR3 protein. The profile covers fewer than 35,000 distinct CDR3 sequences, with 40% to 60% appearing a single time and 16% taken by the ten largest. The sample in question was PBMCs, obtained before or after stereotactic body radiation therapy (not recorded which). Source of these receptors: a donor aged 50 or older with non-small cell lung cancer.

This rearrangement joins TRBV5-6 to TRBJ1-1; D is perhaps TRBD1 (6 bases). The V gene's germline CDR1 is SGHDT and CDR2 YYEEEE. With 7 bases removed from V and 2 bases from J, the gap between germline ends came to 27 bases. The CDR3 covers 18 residues. The CDR3 coding sequence is TGTGCCAGCGGAAACCTCGACAGGCCCGGCTACAATAACACTGAAGCTTTCTTT. Translated, it gives CASGNLDRPGYNNTEAFF. Filled out from reference TRBV5-6 and TRBJ1-1, the complete variable domain reads DAGVTQSPTHLIKTRGQQVTLRCSPKSGHDTVSWYQQALGQGPQFIFQYYEEEERQRGNFPDRFSGHQFPNYSSELNVNALLLGDSALYLCASGNLDRPGYNNTEAFFGQGTRLTVV.

There are many counts of this clonotype. The CDR3: CASSRTSGYEQYF. CDR3 bases: TGTGCCAGCTCAAGGACTAGCGGGTACGAGCAGTACTTC. The chain joins TRBV18 to TRBJ2-7; TRBD2 agrees at 11 bases. CDR1 KGHSH and CDR2 LQKENI come from the germline V gene. The CDR3 is 13 residues long. V lost 5 bases and J lost 4; bases outside the gene matches: 1.

This clonotype was seen ten or more times. The chain links TRBV20-1 to TRBJ1-6; D remains unclear. The CDR3 extends over 15 amino acids. CDR1 is DFQATT, CDR2 SNEGSKA, per germline (reference sequence). Trimming removed 0 bases from V and 7 bases from J, with 13 bases in between. The CDR3: CSARDGEGGNSPLHF. The DNA of the CDR3 is TGCAGTGCTAGAGATGGGGAGGGAGGAAATTCACCCCTCCACTTT.

DNA of the CDR3: TGTGCCAGCAGTTTAGGGCAGGGGAAGATGAGGGACACAGATACGCAGTATTTT. This gives the protein CASSLGQGKMRDTDTQYF. This chain uses TRBV12-3 or TRBV12-4 with TRBJ2-3; D is perhaps TRBD1 (6 bases). V was cut by 1 base and J by 2 bases, with 19 bases left in between. This CDR3 comprises 18 residues.

This clonotype was recorded many times. This chain connects TRBV19 to TRBJ2-5; possibly TRBD1 or TRBD2 for D (5 bases each). The CDR3 spans 13 residues. Germline CDR1 reads LNHDA; CDR2 reads SQIVND (reference sequence). Trimming left V 6 bases short and J 4 bases short, with 12 bases between. This CDR3 reads CASSGTWRETQYF. The CDR3 DNA follows: TGTGCCAGTAGCGGGACCTGGCGAGAGACCCAGTACTTC.

This clonotype was seen at least ten times. In nucleotides, the CDR3 is TGTGCCAGCAGCCAATACAGGCGGTACGAGCAGTACTTC. Translated: CASSQYRRYEQYF. This rearrangement joins TRBV3-1 to TRBJ2-7; D is perhaps TRBD1 (5 bases). Germline V lookup: CDR1 LGHDT, CDR2 YNNKEL (reference sequence). The CDR3 has 13 residues. Trimming stripped 2 bases from V and 4 bases from J, with 9 bases between.

This clonotype was recorded at least ten times. The chain has TRBV30 and TRBJ1-5; 8 nucleotides agree with TRBD1. Germline values: CDR1 GTSNPN, CDR2 SVGIG (reference sequence). J was trimmed by 2 bases and V by 3 bases; bases with no gene match: 6. The CDR3 is 15 residues long. CDR3 bases: TGTGCCTGGAGGGCATCGGACAGGGGCAATCAGCCCCAGCATTTT. Translating it yields CAWRASDRGNQPQHF.

By sample fraction, this clonotype is medium-sized. CDR3: CASSRGTEAFF. As DNA, the CDR3 is TGTGCCAGCTCCAGGGGCACTGAAGCTTTCTTT. This chain joins TRBV6-1 and TRBJ1-1, with D maybe TRBD1 (6 bases). In germline, CDR1 is MNHNS, CDR2 SASEGT. CDR3 length: 11 amino acids. V was trimmed by 8 bases and J by 4 bases, leaving 8 bases between them.

As for this clonotype: This may be a read error, as it is one base from a much larger clone. This chain joins TRBV7-2 and TRBJ2-2, with TRBD1 matching over 7 bases. From germline, CDR1 is SGHTA and CDR2 FQGNSA. The ends lost 4 bases at V and 9 bases at J; junction bases unmatched: 11. This CDR3 comprises 15 residues. The CDR3 DNA follows: TGTGCCAGCAGCTCGACAGGGTTGGTGAACTGGGAGCTGTTTTTT. It yields the protein CASSSTGLVNWELFF.

CDR3: CASRKEGYTF. CDR3 bases: TGTGCCAGCAGGAAAGAAGGCTACACCTTC. This chain uses TRBV12-3 or TRBV12-4 with TRBJ1-2; no clear D. Trimming stripped 6 bases from V and 8 bases from J, with 7 bases between. The length of the CDR3 is 10 residues.

This clonotype was detected ten times or more. This chain links TRBV12-3 or TRBV12-4 with TRBJ2-4; D not certain. The CDR3 has 12 amino acids. Trimming took off 2 bases at V and 4 bases at J, with 3 bases between the two ends. The CDR3 sequence: CASSLLKNIQYF. The CDR3 DNA is TGTGCCAGCAGTTTACTAAAAAACATTCAGTACTTC.

This clonotype was seen at least ten times. The chain recombines TRBV2 with TRBJ1-4; D is ambiguous. This CDR3 region has 11 residues. Trimming pared 6 bases from V and 11 bases from J, leaving 10 bases between. The germline V gene encodes CDR1 SNHLY and CDR2 FYNNEI. The CDR3 loop is CASSDDPKLFF. CDR3 nucleotides: TGTGCCAGCAGCGACGACCCTAAACTGTTTTTT. Full variable domain (rest looked up from reference TRBV2 and TRBJ1-4): EPEVTQTPSHQVTQMGQEVILRCVPISNHLYFYWYRQILGQKVEFLVSFYNNEISEKSEIFDDQFSVERPDGSNFTLKIRSTKLEDSAMYFCASSDDPKLFFGSGTQLSVL.

This clonotype came up many times. This chain uses TRBV7-9 with TRBJ2-3; D is unresolved. Trimming took 4 bases from V and 3 from J, leaving 17 bases between them. The germline V gene encodes CDR1 SEHNR and CDR2 FQNEAQ (reference sequence). There are 16 residues in the CDR3. As DNA, the CDR3 is TGTGCCAGCAGCTCCTCATTAGGGTCCCTGACAGATACGCAGTATTTT. This codes for CASSSSLGSLTDTQYF.

This clonotype was seen ten or more times. The rearrangement joins TRBV3-1 to TRBJ2-2, with unresolved D. This CDR3 is 15 amino acids long. The V end was cut by 8 bases, the J end by 0 bases, with 13 bases between. CDR1 is LGHDT and CDR2 is YNNKEL in the germline V gene (reference sequence). In DNA, the CDR3 is TGTGCCAGCTCACCCTTTCCCGCGAACACCGGGGAGCTGTTTTTT. Its translation is CASSPFPANTGELFF.

For this clonotype: Mismatch with germline at one junction end may stem from a read error. CDR3 protein: CSSRSGGLANTESFF. In nucleotides, the CDR3 is TGTTCCAGCAGGTCCGGGGGGCTGGCGAACACTGAATCTTTCTTT. The chain is built from TRBV28 and TRBJ1-1; possible D gene TRBD1, 6 bases. The CDR3 consists of 15 residues. The germline CDR1 and CDR2 sequences are MDHEN and SYDVKM.

This sequence joins TRBV11-3 and TRBJ1-2; D is perhaps TRBD1 (6 bases). V lost 1 base and J 4 bases, leaving 10 bases between the germline ends. Germline CDR1 reads SGHNT; CDR2 reads YENEEA. This CDR3 spans 14 amino acids. DNA of the CDR3: TGTGCCAGCAGCTTAGGTGGACAGCCCTATGGCTACACCTTC. It is translated as CASSLGGQPYGYTF.

The sample holds many counts of this clonotype. V usage is TRBV18 and J usage is TRBJ2-1; D unresolved. V lost 5 bases and J lost 8, with 16 bases in between. The CDR3 sequence is 14 residues long. The V gene's germline CDR1 is KGHSH and CDR2 LQKENI. CDR3 protein: CASSGSDATYEQFF. DNA of the CDR3: TGTGCCAGCTCAGGGTCCGACGCCACCTATGAGCAGTTCTTC.

Concerning this clonotype: With a far larger clone one base away, a read error is the likely cause. The rearrangement uses TRBV6-1 and TRBJ2-7; D is uncertain. This CDR3 spans 12 amino acids. The ends were cut back, 8 bases at V and 1 base at J, with 9 bases in the middle. Per the germline V gene, CDR1 is MNHNS and CDR2 is SASEGT. The CDR3 spells CASVFASYEQYF. CDR3 nucleotide sequence: TGTGCCAGCGTTTTTGCGTCCTACGAGCAGTACTTC.

The V and J genes are TRBV5-5 and TRBJ2-2; D gene unclear. V was trimmed by 5 bases and J by 4 bases, leaving 9 bases between them. The CDR3 is 13 residues long. The V gene's germline CDR1 is SGHKS and CDR2 YYEKEE (reference sequence). The DNA of the CDR3 is TGTGCCAGCAGTTCCTGTCTCACCGGGGAGCTGTTTTTT. Its protein is CASSSCLTGELFF.

The chain couples TRBV30 to TRBJ1-2; D not resolved. CDR1 and CDR2 from the germline V gene are GTSNPN and SVGIG (reference sequence). The CDR3 is 13 residues long. V gave up 4 bases and J gave up 1 base, with 10 bases separating them. CDR3 bases: TGTGCCTGGAAATTGCCTGATAACTATGGCTACACCTTC. Encoded protein: CAWKLPDNYGYTF.

In its sample, this clonotype ranks as medium-sized (0.01 to 0.1%). The V call is TRBV7-2, the J call TRBJ2-7; 8 positions agree with TRBD1. The CDR3 runs 15 residues. Germline-derived CDR1 and CDR2 are SGHTA and FQGNSA. Trimming at V came to 5 bases and at J to 2 bases, leaving 8 bases not matched to a gene. The CDR3 sequence is CASSTQTGATYEQYF. Written as DNA, the CDR3 is TGTGCCAGCAGCACCCAGACAGGGGCGACCTACGAGCAGTACTTC.

In its sample, this clonotype was seen a few times. Germline and junction disagree at one end, which may indicate a read error. The genes are TRBV6-1 and TRBJ2-1; no definite D call. CDR3 length: 11 amino acids. Per the germline V gene, CDR1 is MNHNS and CDR2 is SASEGT. CDR3 sequence (DNA): TGCGCCAGCAGTCCTACGAATGAGCAGTTCTTC. This encodes CASSPTNEQFF.

The chain uses TRBV7-2 and TRBJ1-4; D gene ambiguous. This CDR3 spans 14 amino acids. V was cut by 1 base and J by 8 bases, with 11 bases left in between. The germline gives CDR1 SGHTA, CDR2 FQGNSA. The CDR3 loop is CASSLGAPREKLFF. CDR3 DNA sequence: TGTGCCAGCAGCTTAGGTGCGCCCCGGGAAAAACTGTTTTTT.

This clonotype was picked up one time. This chain joins TRBV20-1 and TRBJ1-3, with no clear D. V was trimmed by 3 bases and J by 3 bases, leaving 15 bases between them. The CDR3 runs to 15 residues. In germline, CDR1 is DFQATT, CDR2 SNEGSKA (reference sequence). The CDR3 here is CSARGNGGNGNTIYF. The CDR3, as DNA: TGCAGTGCTAGGGGCAACGGAGGTAATGGAAACACCATATATTTT.

As concerns this clonotype: A junction boundary mismatches the germline segment, possibly from a read error. The J gene is TRBJ2-7, the V gene TRBV28; 9 nucleotides agree with TRBD2. Germline CDR1 MDHEN, CDR2 SYDVKM. This CDR3 has 14 amino acids. The CDR3 coding sequence is TGTGCCGGCAGACCGACTAGCGGCAGCTACGAGCAGTACTTC. Translating gives CAGRPTSGSYEQYF.

As for this clonotype: A single base is all that separates this from a far larger clone, so a read error is likely. The chain is built from TRBV7-9 and TRBJ2-2; tentative D call: TRBD1 (7 bases). This CDR3 spans 17 amino acids. Germline lookup yields CDR1 SEHNR and CDR2 FQNEAQ (reference sequence). V lost 7 bases and J lost 5, with 23 bases in between. The CDR3 DNA reads TGTGCCAGCACCCAAGACGGGTCAGGGGGGAATACCGGGGAGCTGTTTTTT. Translation gives CASTQDGSGGNTGELFF.

This sequence joins TRBV5-1 and TRBJ2-1; D gene uncertain. Trimming took off 0 bases at V and 7 bases at J, with 2 bases between the two ends. This CDR3 contains 11 residues. Germline values: CDR1 SGHRS, CDR2 YFSETQ. CDR3 nucleotide sequence: TGCGCCAGCAGCTTGGGAAATGAGCAGTTCTTC. Translated: CASSLGNEQFF.